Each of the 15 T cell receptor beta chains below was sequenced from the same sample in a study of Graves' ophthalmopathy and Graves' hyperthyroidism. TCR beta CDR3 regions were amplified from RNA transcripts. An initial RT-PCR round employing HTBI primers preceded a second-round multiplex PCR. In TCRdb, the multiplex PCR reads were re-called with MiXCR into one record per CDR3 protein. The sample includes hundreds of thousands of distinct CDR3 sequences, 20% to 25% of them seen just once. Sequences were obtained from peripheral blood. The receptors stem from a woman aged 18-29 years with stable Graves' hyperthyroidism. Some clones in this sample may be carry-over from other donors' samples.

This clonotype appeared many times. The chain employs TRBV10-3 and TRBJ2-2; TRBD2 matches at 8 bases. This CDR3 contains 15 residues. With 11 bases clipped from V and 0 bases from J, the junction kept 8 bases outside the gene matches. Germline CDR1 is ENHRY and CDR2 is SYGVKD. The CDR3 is CAGNSGTANTGELFF. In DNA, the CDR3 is TGTGCCGGGAATAGCGGGACCGCGAACACCGGGGAGCTGTTTTTT.

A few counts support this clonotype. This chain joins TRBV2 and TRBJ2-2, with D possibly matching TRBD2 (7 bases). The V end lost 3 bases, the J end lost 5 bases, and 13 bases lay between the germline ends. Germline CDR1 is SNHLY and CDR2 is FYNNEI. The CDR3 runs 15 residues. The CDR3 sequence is CASSEPGGATGELFF. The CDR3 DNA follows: TGTGCCAGCAGTGAGCCGGGGGGCGCGACCGGGGAGCTGTTTTTT.

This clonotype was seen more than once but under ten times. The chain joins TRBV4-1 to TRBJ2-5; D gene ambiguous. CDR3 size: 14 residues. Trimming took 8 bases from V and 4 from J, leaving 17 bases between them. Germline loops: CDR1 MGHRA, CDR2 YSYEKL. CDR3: CASQTSGYGETQYF. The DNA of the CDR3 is TGCGCCAGCCAAACCTCAGGTTACGGAGAGACCCAGTACTTC.

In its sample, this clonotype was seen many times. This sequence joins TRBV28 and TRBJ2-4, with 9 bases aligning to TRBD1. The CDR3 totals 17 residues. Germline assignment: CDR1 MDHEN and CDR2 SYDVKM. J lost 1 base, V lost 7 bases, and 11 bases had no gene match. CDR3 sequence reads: CASTAPGDRVAKNIQYF. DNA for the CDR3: TGTGCCAGCACCGCTCCTGGGGACAGGGTGGCCAAAAACATTCAGTACTTC.

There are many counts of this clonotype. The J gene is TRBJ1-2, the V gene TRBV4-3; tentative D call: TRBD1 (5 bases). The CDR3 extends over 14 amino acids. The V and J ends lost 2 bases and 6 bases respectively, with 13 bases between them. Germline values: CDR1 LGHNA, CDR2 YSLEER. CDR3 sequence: CASSQTMGVDGYTF. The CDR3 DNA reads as TGCGCCAGCAGCCAAACCATGGGGGTTGATGGCTACACCTTC.

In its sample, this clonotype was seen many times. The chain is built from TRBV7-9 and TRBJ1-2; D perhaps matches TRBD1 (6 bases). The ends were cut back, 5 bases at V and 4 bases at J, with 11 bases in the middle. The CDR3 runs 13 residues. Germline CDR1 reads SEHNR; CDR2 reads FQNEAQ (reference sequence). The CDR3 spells CASSHGQRYGYTF. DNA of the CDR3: TGTGCCAGCAGCCATGGACAGCGCTATGGCTACACCTTC.

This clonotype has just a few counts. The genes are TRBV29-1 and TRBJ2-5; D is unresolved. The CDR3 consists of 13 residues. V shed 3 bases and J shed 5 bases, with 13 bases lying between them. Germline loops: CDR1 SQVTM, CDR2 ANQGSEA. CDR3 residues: CSVDLPRTETQYF. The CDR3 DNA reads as TGCAGCGTTGATCTCCCCAGAACGGAGACCCAGTACTTC.

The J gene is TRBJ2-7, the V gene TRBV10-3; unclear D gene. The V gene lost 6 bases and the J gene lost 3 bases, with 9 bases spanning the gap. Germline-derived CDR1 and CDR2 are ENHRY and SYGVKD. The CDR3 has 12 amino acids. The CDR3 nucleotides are TGTGCCATCAGCGGACCCCTCTACGAGCAGTACTTC. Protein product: CAISGPLYEQYF.

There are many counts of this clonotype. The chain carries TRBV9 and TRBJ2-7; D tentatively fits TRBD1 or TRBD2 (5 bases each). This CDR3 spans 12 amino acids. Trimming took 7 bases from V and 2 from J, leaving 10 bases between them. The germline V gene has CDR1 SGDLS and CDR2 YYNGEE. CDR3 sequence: CASGGHAYEQYF. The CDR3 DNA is TGTGCCAGCGGAGGACACGCCTACGAGCAGTACTTC.

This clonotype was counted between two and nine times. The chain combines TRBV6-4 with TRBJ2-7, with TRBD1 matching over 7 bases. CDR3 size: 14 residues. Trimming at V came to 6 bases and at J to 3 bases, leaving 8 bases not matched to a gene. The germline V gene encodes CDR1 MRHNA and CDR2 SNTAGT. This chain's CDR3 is CASSGTGAHYEQYF. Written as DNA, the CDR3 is TGTGCCAGCAGCGGAACAGGGGCCCACTACGAGCAGTACTTC.

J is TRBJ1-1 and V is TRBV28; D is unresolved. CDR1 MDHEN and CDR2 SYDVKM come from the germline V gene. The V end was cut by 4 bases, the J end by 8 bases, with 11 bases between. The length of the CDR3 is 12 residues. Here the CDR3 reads CASSYPSPEAFF. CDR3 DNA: TGTGCCAGCAGTTACCCTTCACCGGAAGCTTTCTTT. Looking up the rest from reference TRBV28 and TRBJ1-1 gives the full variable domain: DVKVTQSSRYLVKRTGEKVFLECVQDMDHENMFWYRQDPGLGLRLIYFSYDVKMKEKGDIPEGYSVSREKKERFSLILESASTNQTSMYLCASSYPSPEAFFGQGTRLTVV.

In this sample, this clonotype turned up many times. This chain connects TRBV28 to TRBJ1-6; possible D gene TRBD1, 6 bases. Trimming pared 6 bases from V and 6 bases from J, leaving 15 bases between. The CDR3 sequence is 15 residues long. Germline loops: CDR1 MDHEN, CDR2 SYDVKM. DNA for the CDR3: TGTGCCAGCAGCCTCCGGCTCAGGGGTAATTCACCCCTCCACTTT. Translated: CASSLRLRGNSPLHF. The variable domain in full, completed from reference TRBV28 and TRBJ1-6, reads DVKVTQSSRYLVKRTGEKVFLECVQDMDHENMFWYRQDPGLGLRLIYFSYDVKMKEKGDIPEGYSVSREKKERFSLILESASTNQTSMYLCASSLRLRGNSPLHFGNGTRLTVT.

CDR3 in DNA: TGTGCCAGCAGCCCACAGGGGGTTACTGAAGCTTTCTTT. This encodes CASSPQGVTEAFF. The chain carries TRBV6-1 and TRBJ1-1, with 8 bases identical to TRBD1. The CDR3 loop spans 13 amino acids. V dropped 6 bases and J dropped 5; count of bases not matched to a gene: 5. Germline-derived CDR1 and CDR2 are MNHNS and SASEGT.

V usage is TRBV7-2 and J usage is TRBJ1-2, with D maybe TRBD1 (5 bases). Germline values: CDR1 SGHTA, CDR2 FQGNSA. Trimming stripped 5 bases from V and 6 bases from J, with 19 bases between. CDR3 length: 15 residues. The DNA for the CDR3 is TGTGCCAGCAGCAATAGCCCGGCGGACATCAATGGCTACACCTTC. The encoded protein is CASSNSPADINGYTF.

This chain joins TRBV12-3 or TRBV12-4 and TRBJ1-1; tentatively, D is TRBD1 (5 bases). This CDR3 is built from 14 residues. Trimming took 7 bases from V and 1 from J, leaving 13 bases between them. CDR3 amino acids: CASILRQPNTEAFF. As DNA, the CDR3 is TGTGCCAGCATCTTGAGACAGCCGAACACTGAAGCTTTCTTT.